The 31 T cell receptor beta chains in this list originate from one sample, sequenced in a study of T cell responses to AZD1222 COVID-19 vaccine. Here immunoSEQ multiplex PCR was the method, and the copy in TCRdb shows in-frame clones only, minus some. The profile shows 140,000 to 150,000 clones, 82% of them singletons. Sequencing used peripheral blood, obtained on day 0 of MenACWY control vaccination. These receptors originate from an adult in good health.

The chain is built from TRBV29-1 and TRBJ1-2; a weak D match, TRBD1 (5 bases). Germline assignment: CDR1 SQVTM and CDR2 ANQGSEA. The CDR3 consists of 12 residues. Trimming removed 4 bases from V and 2 bases from J, with 8 bases in between. The CDR3 nucleotides are TGCAGCGTTGTGGGGGAGAACTATGGCTACACCTTC. This encodes CSVVGENYGYTF.

The rearrangement joins TRBV29-1 to TRBJ1-1, with D unclear. The V end lost 7 bases, the J end lost 7 bases, and 10 bases lay between the germline ends. The CDR3 loop spans 10 amino acids. From germline, CDR1 is SQVTM and CDR2 ANQGSEA. The CDR3 protein is CSGGEIEAFF. The CDR3 DNA follows: TGCAGCGGGGGAGAGATTGAAGCTTTCTTT. Full variable domain (outside the CDR3, taken from reference TRBV29-1 and TRBJ1-1): SAVISQKPSRDICQRGTSLTIQCQVDSQVTMMFWYRQQPGQSLTLIATANQGSEATYESGFVIDKFPISRPNLTFSTLTVSNMSPEDSSIYLCSGGEIEAFFGQGTRLTVV.

The chain uses TRBV2 and TRBJ2-3; possible D gene TRBD1, 5 bases. V was pared by 0 bases and J by 5 bases, with 15 bases between. Looked up from germline, CDR1 is SNHLY and CDR2 is FYNNEI. The CDR3 contains 16 residues. In nucleotides, the CDR3 is TGTGCCAGCAGTGAAGCCTTAAGGGGCCAGGGAGATACGCAGTATTTT. This encodes CASSEALRGQGDTQYF.

This sequence joins TRBV3-1 (or the pseudogene TRBV3-2) and TRBJ1-1, with a possible D match to TRBD1 (5 bases). The CDR3 extends over 17 amino acids. V shed 3 bases and J shed 4 bases, with 21 bases lying between them. Germline values: CDR1 LGHDT, CDR2 YNNKEL (reference sequence). The CDR3 bases are TGTGCCAGCAGCCATATTGGGGCCGGACGTTCTTCCACTGAAGCTTTCTTT. This encodes CASSHIGAGRSSTEAFF.

This clone was seen a handful of times. This chain connects TRBV29-1 to TRBJ1-2, with TRBD1 identical over 7 bases. The CDR3 sequence is 13 residues long. Germline lookup yields CDR1 SQVTM and CDR2 ANQGSEA. V was pared by 7 bases and J by 4 bases, with 9 bases of the junction left unmatched. The CDR3 is CSATGTEVYGYTF. The CDR3 nucleotides read TGCAGCGCTACAGGGACAGAAGTCTATGGCTACACCTTC.

This clone was seen just once. CDR3 DNA: TGTGCCAGCAGCTTAGCTTCCGGGGAGCTGTTTTTT. As protein: CASSLASGELFF. V usage is TRBV11-3 and J usage is TRBJ2-2; D not resolved. This CDR3 region has 12 residues. CDR1 and CDR2 (germline): SGHNT, YENEEA. V was shortened by 1 base and J by 6 bases, with 3 bases between the two germline ends.

The rearrangement joins TRBV19 to TRBJ1-6; D remains unclear. V lost 3 bases to trimming and J lost 7 bases, with 13 bases between them. The CDR3 length is 15 residues. From germline, CDR1 is LNHDA and CDR2 SQIVND (reference sequence). The CDR3 nucleotides are TGTGCCAGTAGTATTCTGGTCGGCACAAATTCACCCCTCCACTTT. Translating it yields CASSILVGTNSPLHF.

The chain has TRBV6-5 and TRBJ2-6; D ambiguous. Per germline, CDR1 MNHEY and CDR2 SVGAGI. The CDR3 runs to 15 residues. The V end lost 0 bases, the J end lost 0 bases, and 3 bases lay between the germline ends. The CDR3 region has the DNA TGTGCCAGCAGTTACTCGGACTCTGGGGCCAACGTCCTGACTTTC. Residues: CASSYSDSGANVLTF.

This rearrangement joins TRBV5-1 to TRBJ1-6; D not certain. The CDR3 extends over 17 amino acids. Trimming took off 0 bases at V and 5 bases at J, with 15 bases between the two ends. Per the germline V gene, CDR1 is SGHRS and CDR2 is YFSETQ. The CDR3 sequence: CASSLEVWQSDNSPLHF. The DNA of the CDR3 is TGCGCCAGCAGCTTGGAGGTCTGGCAGTCGGATAATTCACCCCTCCACTTT.

The rearrangement joins TRBV7-3 to TRBJ2-2, with D hard to call. The CDR3 spans 15 residues. V lost 0 bases and J 4 bases, leaving 9 bases between the germline ends. Per the germline V gene, CDR1 is SGHTA and CDR2 is FQGTGA. CDR3 region: CASSLTVAATGELFF. For the CDR3, the DNA is TGTGCCAGCAGCTTAACAGTGGCAGCCACCGGGGAGCTGTTTTTT.

The rearrangement uses TRBV6-6 and TRBJ1-6, with TRBD1 as a possible D gene (5 bases). CDR1 and CDR2 from the germline V gene are MNHNY and SVGAGI (reference sequence). The CDR3 spans 15 residues. The germline V and J ends were trimmed by 6 bases and 3 bases, with 12 bases remaining between them. The CDR3 is CASRDQGNYNSPLHF. The CDR3 nucleotides are TGTGCCAGCAGAGACCAGGGTAACTATAATTCACCCCTCCACTTT.

This clone was detected a few times. This sequence joins TRBV7-2 and TRBJ2-1; D assignment may be TRBD1 or TRBD2 (5 bases each). Trimming removed 5 bases at V and 16 bases at J, with 12 bases between. Looked up from germline, CDR1 is SGHTA and CDR2 is FQGNSA. The CDR3 extends over 10 amino acids. The chain's CDR3 is CASSGTYEFF. The CDR3 DNA reads TGTGCCAGCAGCGGGACCTATGAATTCTTC.

This clone was observed a few times. The V call is TRBV2, the J call TRBJ1-5, with TRBD1 matching over 11 bases. This CDR3 contains 15 residues. The germline V gene encodes CDR1 SNHLY and CDR2 FYNNEI. With V trimmed by 6 bases and J by 4 bases, 5 bases remained unmatched. The CDR3 spells CASSGGQGVNQPQHF. The CDR3 DNA follows: TGTGCCAGCAGCGGGGGACAGGGGGTAAATCAGCCCCAGCATTTT. Variable domain in full (rest from reference TRBV2 and TRBJ1-5): EPEVTQTPSHQVTQMGQEVILRCVPISNHLYFYWYRQILGQKVEFLVSFYNNEISEKSEIFDDQFSVERPDGSNFTLKIRSTKLEDSAMYFCASSGGQGVNQPQHFGDGTRLSIL.

The chain is built from TRBV9 and TRBJ1-2; TRBD1 aligns across 9 bases. V lost 0 bases, J lost 5 bases, and 11 bases stayed unmatched. The length of the CDR3 is 17 residues. The germline V gene encodes CDR1 SGDLS and CDR2 YYNGEE. CDR3 protein: CASSVDATGGLGYGYTF. CDR3 coding DNA: TGTGCCAGCAGCGTAGATGCGACAGGGGGATTGGGATATGGCTACACCTTC.

Here the CDR3 DNA reads TGCACCAGCAGCCCGGAGGAACCCGACGAGCAGTACGTC. Translation gives CTSSPEEPDEQYV. The V and J genes are TRBV1 and TRBJ2-7; TRBD2 reflects the table's D call only, with no check against the DNA. TRBV1 is a pseudogene locus. The CDR3 totals 13 residues.

The J gene is TRBJ1-3, the V gene TRBV29-1, with unresolved D. The CDR3 extends over 12 amino acids. Germline CDR1 and CDR2: SQVTM and ANQGSEA. Between the trimmed V and J ends, which lost 5 bases and 0 bases, there was a span of 5 bases. Here the CDR3 reads CSVRPSGNTIYF. CDR3 coding DNA: TGCAGCGTTCGCCCCTCTGGAAACACCATATATTTT. Full variable domain (outside the CDR3, taken from reference TRBV29-1 and TRBJ1-3): SAVISQKPSRDICQRGTSLTIQCQVDSQVTMMFWYRQQPGQSLTLIATANQGSEATYESGFVIDKFPISRPNLTFSTLTVSNMSPEDSSIYLCSVRPSGNTIYFGEGSWLTVV.

This clone was seen a few times. The gene calls are TRBV11-2 and TRBJ1-3; 7 nucleotides match TRBD1. With 5 bases clipped from V and 8 bases from J, the junction kept 12 bases outside the gene matches. Germline V gene lookup returns CDR1 SGHAT and CDR2 FQNNGV. This CDR3 spans 15 amino acids. The CDR3 coding sequence is TGTGCCAGCAGCCCCCGACAGGGAACTCAGGACACCATATATTTT. This encodes CASSPRQGTQDTIYF.

The chain joins TRBV19 to TRBJ1-2; TRBD1 aligns across 9 bases. V dropped 5 bases and J dropped 2; count of bases not matched to a gene: 12. The germline CDR1 and CDR2 sequences are LNHDA and SQIVND (reference sequence). The CDR3 contains 17 residues. The CDR3 region has the DNA TGTGCCAGTAGTCCCGGGACAGGGATTGTCCTGAACTATGGCTACACCTTC. This encodes CASSPGTGIVLNYGYTF.

This clone was counted once. The chain links TRBV5-5 to TRBJ2-7, with TRBD1 matching 9 bases. The germline CDR1 and CDR2 sequences are SGHKS and YYEKEE (reference sequence). The V gene end was trimmed by 5 bases and the J gene end by 0 bases; junction bases not matched to a gene: 6. This CDR3 has 15 residues. The CDR3 DNA is TGTGCCAGCAGGCGTGACAGGGGGAGCTCCTACGAGCAGTACTTC. Amino acid sequence: CASRRDRGSSYEQYF.

The V call is TRBV21-1, the J call TRBJ1-3; the DNA was not used to check the table's D call, TRBD1. TRBV21-1 is recorded as a pseudogene. This CDR3 has 18 amino acids. In DNA, the CDR3 is TGTGCCAGCAACCAAACCCAGGGGCGCATCTACTCTGGAAACACCATATATTTT. Amino acid sequence: CASNQTQGRIYSGNTIYF.

The V call is TRBV5-5, the J call TRBJ2-1; D remains unclear. The CDR3 spans 15 residues. Trimming cost V 4 bases and J 9 bases, with 20 bases left between them. Germline lookup yields CDR1 SGHKS and CDR2 YYEKEE (reference sequence). The CDR3 region is CASSLWNRQKGEQFF. Written as DNA, the CDR3 is TGTGCCAGCAGCCTGTGGAACCGTCAGAAAGGTGAGCAGTTCTTC.

V is TRBV29-1 and J is TRBJ2-5; D might be TRBD2 (6 bases). CDR3 length: 13 amino acids. Per the germline V gene, CDR1 is SQVTM and CDR2 is ANQGSEA. V was shortened by 6 bases and J by 5 bases, with 16 bases between the two germline ends. CDR3 coding DNA: TGCAGCGTGCCCGGGACTCTGATGGAGACCCAGTACTTC. It yields the protein CSVPGTLMETQYF.

V usage is TRBV4-1 and J usage is TRBJ2-2; 12 positions agree with TRBD2. Trimming took 3 bases from V and 8 from J; bases not matched to a gene: 10. The CDR3 has 17 amino acids. CDR1 is MGHRA, CDR2 YSYEKL, per germline. The CDR3 loop is CASSHGLAGIGMGELFF. CDR3 bases: TGCGCCAGCAGCCACGGACTAGCGGGGATCGGAATGGGGGAGCTGTTTTTT.

This clone was recorded only once. The chain combines TRBV5-1 with TRBJ1-2; perhaps TRBD1 as D (6 bases). V was cut by 0 bases and J by 7 bases, with 16 bases left in between. Germline V CDR1 and CDR2: SGHRS, YFSETQ. The length of the CDR3 is 15 residues. The CDR3 DNA is TGCGCCAGCAGCTTGGCCGAGGGGGGAGTGGTTGGCTACACCTTC. It specifies CASSLAEGGVVGYTF.

The genes are TRBV2 and TRBJ1-2; D not resolved. CDR1 is SNHLY, CDR2 FYNNEI, per germline. Trimming stripped 4 bases from V and 8 bases from J, with 20 bases between. The CDR3 covers 15 residues. The CDR3 DNA sequence: TGTGCCAGCAGTGTAGAGGTTGGGCTGTTCTACGGCTACACCTTC. Translation: CASSVEVGLFYGYTF.

The V call is TRBV28, the J call TRBJ1-2; maybe TRBD1 (5 bases). Germline CDR1 and CDR2: MDHEN and SYDVKM. CDR3 length: 14 residues. V was pared by 3 bases and J by 8 bases, with 16 bases between. CDR3 loop: CASSFGQRGEGYTF. CDR3 bases: TGTGCCAGCAGTTTCGGGCAGCGAGGGGAAGGCTACACCTTC.

Only a few counts were recorded for this clone. The rearrangement links TRBV27 to TRBJ1-6, with D possibly TRBD1 on 5 matching bases. This CDR3 is 15 amino acids long. Per the germline V gene, CDR1 is MNHEY and CDR2 is SMNVEV (reference sequence). Trimming removed 3 bases from V and 4 bases from J, with 10 bases in between. The CDR3 spells CASSLGLNYNSPLHF. The CDR3 region has the DNA TGTGCCAGCAGTTTGGGGCTAAATTATAATTCACCCCTCCACTTT.

The chain employs TRBV21-1 and TRBJ2-3. TRBV21-1 is termed a pseudogene. CDR3 length: 14 residues. The CDR3 reads CASSKGPGEVAQYF. The CDR3 DNA is TGTGCCAGCAGCAAAGGACCAGGGGAGGTTGCGCAGTATTTT.

The rearrangement links TRBV5-1 to TRBJ1-6; 11 bases are shared with TRBD1. Germline-derived CDR1 and CDR2 are SGHRS and YFSETQ. The CDR3 extends over 16 amino acids. V was pared by 4 bases and J by 9 bases, with 9 bases of the junction left unmatched. CDR3 sequence reads: CASSPTGQGVSSPLHF. The CDR3 coding sequence is TGCGCCAGCAGCCCCACGGGACAGGGGGTAAGTTCACCCCTCCACTTT.

The chain joins TRBV7-9 to TRBJ2-7, with D maybe TRBD2 (5 bases). The V gene's germline CDR1 is SEHNR and CDR2 FQNEAQ (reference sequence). Trimming pared 0 bases from V and 5 bases from J, leaving 8 bases between. This CDR3 spans 13 amino acids. The CDR3 loop reads CASSLARGNEQYF. CDR3 sequence (DNA): TGTGCCAGCAGCTTAGCGCGAGGGAACGAGCAGTACTTC.

This sequence joins TRBV6-5 and TRBJ1-5; D uncertain. The CDR3 spans 14 residues. V shed 3 bases and J shed 1 base, with 7 bases lying between them. Germline V lookup: CDR1 MNHEY, CDR2 SVGAGI. The DNA of the CDR3 is TGTGCCAGCAGTTATCCTAGGAGCAATCAGCCCCAGCATTTT. Its protein is CASSYPRSNQPQHF.